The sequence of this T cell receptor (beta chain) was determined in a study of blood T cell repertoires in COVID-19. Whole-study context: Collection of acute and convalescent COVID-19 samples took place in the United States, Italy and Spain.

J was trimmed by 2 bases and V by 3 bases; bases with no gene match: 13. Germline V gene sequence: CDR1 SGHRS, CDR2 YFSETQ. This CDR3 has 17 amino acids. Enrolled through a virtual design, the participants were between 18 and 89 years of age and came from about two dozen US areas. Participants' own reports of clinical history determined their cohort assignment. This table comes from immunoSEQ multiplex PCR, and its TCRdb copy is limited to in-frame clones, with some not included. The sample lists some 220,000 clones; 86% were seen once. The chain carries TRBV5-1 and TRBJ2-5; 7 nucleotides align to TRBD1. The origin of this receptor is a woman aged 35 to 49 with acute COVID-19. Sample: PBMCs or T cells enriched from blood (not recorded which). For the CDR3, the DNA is TGCGCCAGCAGCTGGGGGCTTCAGGCGGACAGGCAAGAGACCCAGTACTTC. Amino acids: CASSWGLQADRQETQYF.